Listed below are T cell receptor beta chains from one sample, sequenced in a study of OX40 agonist ivuxolimab in advanced cancers. Using immunoSEQ multiplex PCR, the repertoire was profiled, and TCRdb retains in-frame clones only, with some absent. The data contain approximately 100,000 clones, 90% of them singletons. The source was CD4+ or CD8+ T cells sorted from blood, collected in a trial of the OX40 agonist ivuxolimab. The receptors stem from an adult with an advanced solid tumor such as melanoma, head and neck, liver or kidney cancer. Both conserved end residues are part of each CDR3. The order of the fields is J gene, V gene, D gene, clone size, CDR3 DNA, CDR3 protein. A D gene is named only where the DNA matches it firmly. Not all rows give a size; the values are once, few, many and, for expanded clones, a class.

j_gene: TRBJ1-5; v_gene: TRBV28; d_gene: NA; abundance: NA; CDR3nt: TGTGCCAGCAGTTTAGCTGTCCGGGTCCAGCCCCAGCATTTT; CDR3aa: CASSLAVRVQPQHF
j_gene: TRBJ1-2; v_gene: TRBV6-5; d_gene: NA; abundance: NA; CDR3nt: TGTGCCAGCAGTTACTCCGGCAGGCCAAATGGCTACACCTTC; CDR3aa: CASSYSGRPNGYTF
j_gene: TRBJ2-7; v_gene: TRBV27; d_gene: NA; abundance: NA; CDR3nt: TGTGCCAGCAGTCGGTCTACCGGATTATCCTACGAGCAGTACTTC; CDR3aa: CASSRSTGLSYEQYF
j_gene: TRBJ2-7; v_gene: TRBV28; d_gene: TRBD2; abundance: NA; CDR3nt: TGTGCCAGCAGATCGACTAGCGGGGTGCTCTACGAGCAGTACTTC; CDR3aa: CASRSTSGVLYEQYF
j_gene: TRBJ2-5; v_gene: TRBV10-3; d_gene: NA; abundance: NA; CDR3nt: TGTGCCATAGGGGAAACTGGGGAGACCCAGTACTTC; CDR3aa: CAIGETGETQYF
j_gene: TRBJ2-1; v_gene: TRBV28; d_gene: NA; abundance: NA; CDR3nt: TGTGCCAGCAGTTCGTCGGGGCTTGCCAATGAGCAGTTCTTC; CDR3aa: CASSSSGLANEQFF
j_gene: TRBJ2-5; v_gene: TRBV7-2; d_gene: NA; abundance: NA; CDR3nt: TGTGCCAGCAGCTTATGGCAGTCGGGAGAGACCCAGTACTTC; CDR3aa: CASSLWQSGETQYF
j_gene: TRBJ2-3; v_gene: TRBV5-1; d_gene: NA; abundance: few; CDR3nt: TGCGCCAGCAGCAGGACTGGAGGCACAGATACGCAGTATTTT; CDR3aa: CASSRTGGTDTQYF
j_gene: TRBJ1-5; v_gene: TRBV27; d_gene: NA; abundance: NA; CDR3nt: TGTGCCAGCAGTTTACGGGGCGGCAATCAGCCCCAGCATTTT; CDR3aa: CASSLRGGNQPQHF
j_gene: TRBJ2-7; v_gene: TRBV19; d_gene: NA; abundance: once; CDR3nt: TGTGCCAGTAGTATAACCCTACAGGGTTTCTACGAGCAGTACTTC; CDR3aa: CASSITLQGFYEQYF
j_gene: TRBJ2-7; v_gene: TRBV7-6; d_gene: NA; abundance: NA; CDR3nt: TGTGCCAGCAGCTCGACAGAAATCTACGAGCAGTACTTC; CDR3aa: CASSSTEIYEQYF
j_gene: TRBJ1-2; v_gene: TRBV6-5; d_gene: TRBD1; abundance: once; CDR3nt: TGTGCCAGCGTCTTCGGACAGGGTGCCTATGGCTACACCTTC; CDR3aa: CASVFGQGAYGYTF
j_gene: TRBJ2-5; v_gene: TRBV27; d_gene: TRBD2; abundance: NA; CDR3nt: TGTGCCAGCACGCCCTCGACCCTGGGGGGGAGCAAGACCCAGTACTTC; CDR3aa: CASTPSTLGGSKTQYF
j_gene: TRBJ2-2; v_gene: TRBV7-9; d_gene: TRBD2; abundance: NA; CDR3nt: TGTGCCAGCAGCTCCAGACTAGCGGGGGGCCCGTCCACCGGGGAGCTGTTTTTT; CDR3aa: CASSSRLAGGPSTGELFF
j_gene: TRBJ2-3; v_gene: TRBV6-5; d_gene: NA; abundance: once; CDR3nt: TGTGCCAGCAGTTACTCGTCCAGGGGCACAGATACGCAGTATTTT; CDR3aa: CASSYSSRGTDTQYF
j_gene: TRBJ2-7; v_gene: TRBV29-1; d_gene: TRBD1; abundance: NA; CDR3nt: TGCAGCACTTCCGGGACAGGGTCTGAGCAGTACTTC; CDR3aa: CSTSGTGSEQYF
j_gene: TRBJ2-5; v_gene: TRBV19; d_gene: NA; abundance: NA; CDR3nt: TGTGCCAGTACCCCTGAGGGGCGGGGGCTTCAAGAGACCCAGTACTTC; CDR3aa: CASTPEGRGLQETQYF
j_gene: TRBJ2-3; v_gene: TRBV7-2; d_gene: TRBD2; abundance: NA; CDR3nt: TGTGCCAGCAGCCCCCCGAGCGGGGGGGCCGATACGCAGTATTTT; CDR3aa: CASSPPSGGADTQYF
j_gene: TRBJ1-4; v_gene: TRBV7-2; d_gene: NA; abundance: NA; CDR3nt: TGTGCCAGCAGCGTTAGACGGGGGGCAACTAATGAAAAACTGTTTTTT; CDR3aa: CASSVRRGATNEKLFF
j_gene: TRBJ2-3; v_gene: TRBV14; d_gene: NA; abundance: NA; CDR3nt: TGTGCCAGCAGCCGGACCCCCGGGACGACAACGCAGTATTTT; CDR3aa: CASSRTPGTTTQYF
j_gene: TRBJ1-2; v_gene: TRBV6-5; d_gene: NA; abundance: few; CDR3nt: TGTGCCAGCAGTCCCCCGATACACGTTAACTATGGCTACACCTTC; CDR3aa: CASSPPIHVNYGYTF
j_gene: TRBJ1-2; v_gene: TRBV4-3; d_gene: TRBD1; abundance: NA; CDR3nt: TGCGCCAGCAGTCGGGACAGGGACTATGGCTACACCTTC; CDR3aa: CASSRDRDYGYTF
j_gene: TRBJ1-4; v_gene: TRBV5-5; d_gene: NA; abundance: NA; CDR3nt: TGTGCCAGCAGCCGGAATCCCGGGATTGAAAAACTGTTTTTT; CDR3aa: CASSRNPGIEKLFF
j_gene: TRBJ1-3; v_gene: TRBV5-1; d_gene: NA; abundance: NA; CDR3nt: TGCGCCAGCAGCTTGGACAGGGGAAACACCATATATTTT; CDR3aa: CASSLDRGNTIYF
j_gene: TRBJ1-2; v_gene: TRBV29-1; d_gene: NA; abundance: NA; CDR3nt: TGCAGCGTGACCTCGGGCAGGGGCTACACCTTC; CDR3aa: CSVTSGRGYTF
j_gene: TRBJ2-5; v_gene: TRBV7-6; d_gene: TRBD2; abundance: once; CDR3nt: TGTGCCAGCAGCTTAGCGGGAGCGGGGGGGCTGGAGACCCAGTACTTC; CDR3aa: CASSLAGAGGLETQYF
j_gene: TRBJ2-1; v_gene: TRBV7-2; d_gene: TRBD2; abundance: NA; CDR3nt: TGTGCCAGCAGAGGGCTAGCGGTTTACAATGAGCAGTTCTTC; CDR3aa: CASRGLAVYNEQFF
j_gene: TRBJ1-3; v_gene: TRBV28; d_gene: TRBD1; abundance: NA; CDR3nt: TGTGCCAGCAGTTTCCCGGGACAGAGCTCTGGAAACACCATATATTTT; CDR3aa: CASSFPGQSSGNTIYF
j_gene: TRBJ2-3; v_gene: TRBV7-8; d_gene: TRBD1; abundance: NA; CDR3nt: TGTGCCAGCAGCTTAGCGACAGGGGGCACAGATACGCAGTATTTT; CDR3aa: CASSLATGGTDTQYF
j_gene: TRBJ2-3; v_gene: TRBV11-3; d_gene: NA; abundance: NA; CDR3nt: TGTGCCAGCAGCCCGGGGGACAGCTTCACAGATACGCAGTATTTT; CDR3aa: CASSPGDSFTDTQYF
j_gene: TRBJ2-7; v_gene: TRBV6-5; d_gene: NA; abundance: NA; CDR3nt: TGTGCCAGCAGTTACTCATCGGGGAGCTCCTACGAGCAGTACTTC; CDR3aa: CASSYSSGSSYEQYF